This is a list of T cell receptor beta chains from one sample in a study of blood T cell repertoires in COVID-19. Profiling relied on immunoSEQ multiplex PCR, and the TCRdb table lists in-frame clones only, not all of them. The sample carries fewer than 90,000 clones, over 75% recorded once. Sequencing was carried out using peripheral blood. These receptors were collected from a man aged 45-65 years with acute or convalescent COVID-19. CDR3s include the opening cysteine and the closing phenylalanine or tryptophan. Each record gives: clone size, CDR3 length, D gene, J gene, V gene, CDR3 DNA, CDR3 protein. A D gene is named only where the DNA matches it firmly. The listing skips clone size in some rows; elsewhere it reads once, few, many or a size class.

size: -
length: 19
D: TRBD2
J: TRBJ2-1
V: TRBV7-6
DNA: TGTGCCAGCAGCCGACATTCCGGGACTAGCGGGGGGATCTACAATGAGCAGTTCTTC
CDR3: CASSRHSGTSGGIYNEQFF

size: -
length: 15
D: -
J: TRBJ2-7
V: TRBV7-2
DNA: TGTGCCAGCAGCTTAGCCCGTGACAGGTCCTACGAGCAGTACTTC
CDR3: CASSLARDRSYEQYF

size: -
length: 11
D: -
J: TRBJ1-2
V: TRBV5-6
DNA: TGTGCCAGCTCCTACAGTACTGGCTACACCTTC
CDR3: CASSYSTGYTF

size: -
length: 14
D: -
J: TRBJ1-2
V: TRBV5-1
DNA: TGCGCCAGCAGCTTGGTCAGCGCTAACTATGGCTACACCTTC
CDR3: CASSLVSANYGYTF

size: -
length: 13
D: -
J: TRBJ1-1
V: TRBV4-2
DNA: TGTGCCAGCAGCCAGCGGACAGCAGATGAAGCTTTCTTT
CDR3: CASSQRTADEAFF

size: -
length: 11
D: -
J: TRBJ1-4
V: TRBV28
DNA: TGTGCCAGCAGCAGAAATGAAAAACTGTTTTTT
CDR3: CASSRNEKLFF

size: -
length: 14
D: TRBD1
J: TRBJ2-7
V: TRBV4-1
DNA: TGCGCCAGCAGCCAAGGTGTGACAGGGTACGAGCAGTACTTC
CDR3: CASSQGVTGYEQYF

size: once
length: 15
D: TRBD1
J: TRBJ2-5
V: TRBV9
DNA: TGTGCCAGCAGCTTCAGGGGGAGCGGCCAAGAGACCCAGTACTTC
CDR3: CASSFRGSGQETQYF

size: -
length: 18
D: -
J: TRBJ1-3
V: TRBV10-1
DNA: TGCGCCAGCAGTGAGTCGACCATAGGCGGTTGCTCTGGAAACACCATATATTTT
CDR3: CASSESTIGGCSGNTIYF

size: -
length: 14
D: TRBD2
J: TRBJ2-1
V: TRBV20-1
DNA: TGCAGTGCTAGTATAGCGGGAGGCGGTAGGGAGCAGTTCTTC
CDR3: CSASIAGGGREQFF

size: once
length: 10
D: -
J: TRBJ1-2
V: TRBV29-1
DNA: TGCAGCGTTGGGAGCTATGGCTACACCTTC
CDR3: CSVGSYGYTF

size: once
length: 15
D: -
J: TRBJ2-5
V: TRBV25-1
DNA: TGTGCCAGCAGTGAAAACAGGCTGTACCAAGAGACCCAGTACTTC
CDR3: CASSENRLYQETQYF

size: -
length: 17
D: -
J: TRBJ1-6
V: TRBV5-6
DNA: TGTGCCAGCAGCTTGGTGGCAGGGCCTCTGAATAATTCACCCCTCCACTTT
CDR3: CASSLVAGPLNNSPLHF

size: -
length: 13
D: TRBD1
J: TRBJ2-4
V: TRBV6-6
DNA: TGTGCCAGCAGTACAGGACAGGGCAACATTCAGTACTTC
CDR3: CASSTGQGNIQYF

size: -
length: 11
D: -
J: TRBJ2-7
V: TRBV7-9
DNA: TGTGCCAGCAGCCTTTACTACGAGCAGTACTTC
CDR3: CASSLYYEQYF

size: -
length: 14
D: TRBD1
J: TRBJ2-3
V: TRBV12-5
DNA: TGTGCTAGTGGTTTGGGGGACAGTTTGGATACGCAGTATTTT
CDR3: CASGLGDSLDTQYF

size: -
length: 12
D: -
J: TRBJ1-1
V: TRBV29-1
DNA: TGCAGCGTGGGGCAGATGAACACTGAAGCTTTCTTT
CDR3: CSVGQMNTEAFF

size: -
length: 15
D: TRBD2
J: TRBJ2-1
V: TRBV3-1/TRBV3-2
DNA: TGTGCCAGCAGCCACCCCAGCGGGATCTACAATGAGCAGTTCTTC
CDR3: CASSHPSGIYNEQFF

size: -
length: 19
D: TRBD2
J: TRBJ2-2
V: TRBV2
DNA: TGTGCCAGCAGTGAACTTACTAGCGGGGGGCTCAAGAACACCGGGGAGCTGTTTTTT
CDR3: CASSELTSGGLKNTGELFF

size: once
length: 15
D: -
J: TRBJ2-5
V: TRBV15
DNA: TGTGCCACCAGCAGAGATGTAAGGGGATCGGAGACCCAGTACTTC
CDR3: CATSRDVRGSETQYF

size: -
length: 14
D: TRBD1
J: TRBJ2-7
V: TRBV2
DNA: TGTGCCAGCAGTGATAGTAACAGGGGTTACGAGCAGTACTTC
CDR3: CASSDSNRGYEQYF

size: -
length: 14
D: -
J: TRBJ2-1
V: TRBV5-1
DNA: TGCGCCAGCAGGTTCGGGAGCTCCTACAATGAGCAGTTCTTC
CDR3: CASRFGSSYNEQFF

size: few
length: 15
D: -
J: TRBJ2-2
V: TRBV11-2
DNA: TGTGCCAGCAGCTTAGGCCTAGCTGCCACCGGGGAGCTGTTTTTT
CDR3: CASSLGLAATGELFF

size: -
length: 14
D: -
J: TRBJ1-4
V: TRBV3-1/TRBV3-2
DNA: TGTGCCAGCAGCCTCAGGGAAGGTAATGAAAAACTGTTTTTT
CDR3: CASSLREGNEKLFF

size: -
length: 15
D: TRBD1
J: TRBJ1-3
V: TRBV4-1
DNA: TGCGCCAGCAGACCTGGGACAGACTCTGGAAACACCATATATTTT
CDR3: CASRPGTDSGNTIYF

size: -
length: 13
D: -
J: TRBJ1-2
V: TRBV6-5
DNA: TGTGCCACCGGAGGGTCCGTGGACTATGGCTACACCTTC
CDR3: CATGGSVDYGYTF

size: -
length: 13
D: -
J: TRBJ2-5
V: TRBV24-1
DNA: TGTGCCACCAGTGATCCACCGGAAGAGACCCAGTACTTC
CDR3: CATSDPPEETQYF

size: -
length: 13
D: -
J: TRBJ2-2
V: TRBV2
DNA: TGTGCCAGCAGTGTTATCGGGGGCGGGGAGCTGTTTTTT
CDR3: CASSVIGGGELFF

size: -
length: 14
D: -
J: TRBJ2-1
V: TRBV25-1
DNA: TGTGCCAGCAGTGACGTTGGGGCGAACAATGAGCAGTTCTTC
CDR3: CASSDVGANNEQFF

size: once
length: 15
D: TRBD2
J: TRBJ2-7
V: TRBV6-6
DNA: TGTGCCAGCAGGCCCGGGACTAGCGCCTCCTACGAGCAGTACTTC
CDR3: CASRPGTSASYEQYF

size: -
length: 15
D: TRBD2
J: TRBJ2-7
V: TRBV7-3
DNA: TGTGCCAGCAGCTTATTCGGGACTAGCGGCTACGAGCAGTACTTC
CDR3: CASSLFGTSGYEQYF

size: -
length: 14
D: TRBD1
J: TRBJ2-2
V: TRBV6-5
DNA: TGTGCCAGCACCGTAACAGGGGCCACCGGGGAGCTGTTTTTT
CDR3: CASTVTGATGELFF

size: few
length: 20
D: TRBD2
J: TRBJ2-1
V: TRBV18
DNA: TGTGCCAGCTCACTAGCCGGGACTAGCTCCATGGGATGGTCCTACAATGAGCAGTTCTTC
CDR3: CASSLAGTSSMGWSYNEQFF

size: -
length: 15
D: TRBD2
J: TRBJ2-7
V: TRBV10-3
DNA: TGTGCCATCAGCTCCGGGACTAGCGGGACCTACGAGCAGTACTTC
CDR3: CAISSGTSGTYEQYF

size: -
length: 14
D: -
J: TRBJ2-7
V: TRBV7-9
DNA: TGTGCCAGCAGCCCCGTGCGGGGATCCTACGAGCAGTACTTC
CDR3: CASSPVRGSYEQYF

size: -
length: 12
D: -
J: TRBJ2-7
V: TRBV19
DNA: TGTGCCACCAGAGCTAGCATCTACGAGCAGTACTTC
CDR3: CATRASIYEQYF

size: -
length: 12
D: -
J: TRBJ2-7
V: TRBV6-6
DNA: TGTGCCAGCAGGGACAGCGACTACGAGCAGTACTTC
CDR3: CASRDSDYEQYF

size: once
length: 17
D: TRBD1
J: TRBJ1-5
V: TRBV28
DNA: TGTGCCAGCCTTGGGGCAGGGGGCCACTATAGCAATCAGCCCCAGCATTTT
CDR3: CASLGAGGHYSNQPQHF

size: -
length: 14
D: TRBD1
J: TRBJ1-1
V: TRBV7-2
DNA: TGTGCCAGCAGCCCGCAGGGGGGAAACACTGAAGCTTTCTTT
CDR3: CASSPQGGNTEAFF

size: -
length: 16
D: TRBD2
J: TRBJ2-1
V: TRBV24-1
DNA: TGTGCCACCAGTGATCCAAGGACTAGCGCCAACAATGAGCAGTTCTTC
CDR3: CATSDPRTSANNEQFF

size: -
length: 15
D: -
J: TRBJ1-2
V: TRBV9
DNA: TGTGCCAGCAGCGTAAGTCAGGCTCTTTCTCCTGGCTACACCTTC
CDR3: CASSVSQALSPGYTF